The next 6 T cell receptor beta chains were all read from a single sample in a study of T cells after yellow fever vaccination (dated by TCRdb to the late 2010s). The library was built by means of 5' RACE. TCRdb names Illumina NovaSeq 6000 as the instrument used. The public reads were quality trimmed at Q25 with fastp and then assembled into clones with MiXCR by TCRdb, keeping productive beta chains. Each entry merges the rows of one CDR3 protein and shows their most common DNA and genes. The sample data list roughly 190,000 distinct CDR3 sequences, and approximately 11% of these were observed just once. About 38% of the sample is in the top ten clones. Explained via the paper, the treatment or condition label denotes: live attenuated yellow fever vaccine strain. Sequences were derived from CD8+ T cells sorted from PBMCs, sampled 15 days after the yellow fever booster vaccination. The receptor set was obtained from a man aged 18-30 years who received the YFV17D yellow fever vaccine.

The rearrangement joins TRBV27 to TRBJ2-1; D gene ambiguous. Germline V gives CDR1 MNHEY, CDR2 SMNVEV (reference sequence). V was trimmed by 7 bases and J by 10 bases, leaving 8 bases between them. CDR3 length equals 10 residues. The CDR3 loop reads CASTSHEQFF. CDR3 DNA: TGTGCCAGCACATCCCACGAGCAGTTCTTC.

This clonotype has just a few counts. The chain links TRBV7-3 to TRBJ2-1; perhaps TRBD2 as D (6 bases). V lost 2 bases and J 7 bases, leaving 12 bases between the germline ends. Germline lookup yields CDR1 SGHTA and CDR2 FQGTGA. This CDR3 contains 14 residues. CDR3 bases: TGTGCCAGCAGCTTAGGCCTCGGGGGTAATGAGCAGTTCTTC. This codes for CASSLGLGGNEQFF.

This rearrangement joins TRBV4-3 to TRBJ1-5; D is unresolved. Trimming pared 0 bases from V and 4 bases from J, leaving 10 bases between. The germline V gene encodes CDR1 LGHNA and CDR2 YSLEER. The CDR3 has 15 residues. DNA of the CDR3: TGCGCCAGCAGCCAAGATTCGGCAGCTAATCAGCCCCAGCATTTT. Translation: CASSQDSAANQPQHF.

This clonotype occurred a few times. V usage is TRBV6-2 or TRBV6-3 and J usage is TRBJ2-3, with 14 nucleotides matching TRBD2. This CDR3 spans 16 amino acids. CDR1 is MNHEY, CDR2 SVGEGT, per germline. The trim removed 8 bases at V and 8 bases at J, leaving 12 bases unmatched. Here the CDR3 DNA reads TGTGCCAGCGACGACTTCGGACTAGCGGGGGGCTTTACGCAGTATTTT. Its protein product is CASDDFGLAGGFTQYF.

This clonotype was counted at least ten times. CDR3 protein: CSMYGQTTDTQYF. CDR3 nucleotides: TGCAGCATGTACGGACAGACCACAGATACGCAGTATTTT. The rearrangement uses TRBV29-1 and TRBJ2-3, with D possibly being TRBD1 (6 bases). The length of the CDR3 is 13 residues. In germline, CDR1 is SQVTM, CDR2 ANQGSEA. The ends were cut back, 8 bases at V and 2 bases at J, with 14 bases in the middle.

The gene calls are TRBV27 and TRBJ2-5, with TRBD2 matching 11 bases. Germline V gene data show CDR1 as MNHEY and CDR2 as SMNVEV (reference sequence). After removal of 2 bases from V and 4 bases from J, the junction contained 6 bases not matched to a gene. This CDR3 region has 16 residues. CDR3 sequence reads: CASSLVGSGGAETQYF. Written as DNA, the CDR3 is TGTGCCAGCAGTTTAGTCGGTAGCGGGGGGGCAGAGACCCAGTACTTC.